This is a list of T cell receptor beta chains from one sample in a study of spatial heterogeneity in lung cancer. TCRdb called the 5' RACE reads again in MiXCR, with one record for every CDR3 protein. The table has some 40,000 distinct CDR3 sequences, approximately 3.1% seen once. Sequenced here: normal lung tissue next to the tumor, sampled at surgery. The receptors stem from a male donor with early-stage non-small cell lung cancer. CDR3s include the opening cysteine and the closing phenylalanine or tryptophan. D genes are given only for firm matches. Clone size, where shown, is once, few, many, or a class for clones that have expanded.

D gene	V gene	J gene	clone size	CDR3 protein	CDR3 DNA
-	TRBV6-2/TRBV6-3	TRBJ2-1	many	CASSPNNEQFF	TGTGCCAGCAGTCCCAACAATGAGCAGTTCTTC
-	TRBV7-2	TRBJ1-4	many	CASSLYRGDEKLFF	TGTGCCAGCAGCCTCTACAGAGGGGATGAAAAACTGTTTTTT
TRBD1	TRBV6-5	TRBJ2-7	many	CASSYLTGGSYEQYF	TGTGCCAGCAGTTACTTAACAGGGGGCTCCTACGAGCAGTACTTC
TRBD1	TRBV6-6	TRBJ2-5	many	CASRNQGAGFQETQYF	TGTGCCAGCAGAAACCAGGGGGCTGGATTCCAAGAGACCCAGTACTTC
-	TRBV4-1	TRBJ1-2	many	CASSQEGALSGGYTF	TGCGCCAGCAGCCAAGAAGGGGCCTTAAGTGGTGGCTACACCTTC
TRBD1	TRBV5-5	TRBJ1-2	few	CASSLDWDSRRYTF	TGTGCCAGCAGCTTGGACTGGGACAGTCGGCGCTACACCTTC
TRBD1	TRBV4-1	TRBJ2-7	many	CASSHGTGQYEQYF	TGCGCCAGCAGCCACGGGACAGGGCAGTACGAGCAGTACTTC
-	TRBV4-1	TRBJ1-2	medium-sized	CASSPQGVGDPKLYGYTF	TGCGCCAGCAGCCCTCAGGGTGTTGGGGACCCGAAACTCTATGGCTACACCTTC
-	TRBV6-5	TRBJ1-6	many	CASSYRPNNSPLHF	TGTGCCAGCAGTTATAGGCCAAATAATTCACCCCTCCACTTT
-	TRBV3-1	TRBJ1-1	many	CASSHSWWQANTEAFF	TGTGCCAGCAGCCATTCGTGGTGGCAGGCGAACACTGAAGCTTTCTTT
TRBD1	TRBV6-5	TRBJ1-4	few	CASSYTPTGGYEKLFF	TGTGCCAGCAGTTACACTCCCACAGGGGGATACGAAAAACTGTTTTTT
-	TRBV6-5	TRBJ1-3	few	CASTSSRRINVDTIYF	TGTGCCAGCACCTCTTCTCGACGGATTAATGTGGACACCATATATTTT
-	TRBV5-4	TRBJ2-1	many	CASSLETGPQFF	TGTGCCAGCAGCTTGGAAACAGGGCCGCAGTTCTTC
-	TRBV5-5	TRBJ1-5	-	CASSLVGAPTQPQHF	TGTGCCAGCAGCTTGGTTGGGGCTCCTACTCAGCCCCAGCATTTT
-	TRBV4-2	TRBJ2-5	many	CASSQDLGSRGRETQYF	TGTGCCAGCAGCCAAGATCTGGGGTCTAGGGGACGTGAGACCCAGTACTTC
-	TRBV5-1	TRBJ2-3	many	CASSLAGVQVDTQYF	TGCGCCAGCAGCTTGGCTGGGGTACAAGTAGATACGCAGTATTTT
TRBD2	TRBV29-1	TRBJ2-7	many	CSVENGLAVNEQYF	TGCAGCGTTGAGAACGGACTAGCGGTCAACGAGCAGTACTTC
-	TRBV6-6	TRBJ2-3	many	CASSYTHPTNTDTQYF	TGTGCCAGCAGTTACACCCACCCCACCAACACAGATACGCAGTATTTT
TRBD1	TRBV2	TRBJ2-7	many	CASSLDRGPSYEQYF	TGTGCCAGCAGTTTGGACAGGGGACCTTCCTACGAGCAGTACTTC
-	TRBV2	TRBJ2-5	many	CASRRGLQGQTQYF	TGTGCCAGCAGGAGGGGATTACAGGGACAGACCCAGTACTTC